These 7 T cell receptor beta chains were all obtained from the same sample, sequenced in a study of blood T cell repertoires in COVID-19. Sequencing used immunoSEQ multiplex PCR; TCRdb keeps in-frame clones, though not all of them. The repertoire includes 400,000 or so clones, approximately 89% of them detected once, and about 1.9% sits in the top ten. Sequencing used PBMCs or T cells enriched from blood (not recorded which). The receptors here all came from a man aged 40-49 years in a cohort exposed to, infected with or recovered from COVID-19 (not recorded which).

This rearrangement joins TRBV10-3 to TRBJ1-2, with a tentative D call TRBD1 (6 bases). The V gene lost 2 bases and the J gene lost 4 bases, with 11 bases spanning the gap. CDR1 is ENHRY and CDR2 is SYGVKD in the germline V gene. The CDR3 covers 14 residues. The CDR3 nucleotides are TGTGCCATCAGTGAGGGTCCCAGGGGCTATGGCTACACCTTC. Translated, it gives CAISEGPRGYGYTF.

About this clone itself: Additional DNA sequences in this sample encode the identical CDR3. V is TRBV5-1 and J is TRBJ1-3, with D possibly being TRBD1 (6 bases). Germline V gene lookup returns CDR1 SGHRS and CDR2 YFSETQ. The CDR3 consists of 15 residues. V shed 0 bases and J shed 2 bases, with 9 bases lying between them. The CDR3 DNA follows: TGCGCCAGCAGCTTGGGGCAGGGGACTGGAAACACCATATATTTT. Translation: CASSLGQGTGNTIYF.

V usage is TRBV19 and J usage is TRBJ2-2, with 7 bases fitting TRBD1. This CDR3 has 15 amino acids. The germline CDR1 and CDR2 sequences are LNHDA and SQIVND (reference sequence). The ends lost 5 bases at V and 0 bases at J; junction bases unmatched: 3. The CDR3 region is CASSSGTANTGELFF. The CDR3 nucleotides are TGTGCCAGTAGTTCCGGGACAGCGAACACCGGGGAGCTGTTTTTT.

The chain joins TRBV6-4 to TRBJ2-7, with 13 positions matching TRBD2. Germline V gene sequence: CDR1 MRHNA, CDR2 SNTAGT. The CDR3 is 16 residues long. V trimming: 6 bases; J trimming: 3 bases; junction bases outside the gene matches: 8. The CDR3 reads CASRTYRLAGGYEQYF. CDR3 nucleotide sequence: TGTGCCAGCAGGACATATAGACTAGCGGGAGGCTACGAGCAGTACTTC.

This chain joins TRBV7-9 and TRBJ2-7, with 9 bases lining up with TRBD1. V lost 4 bases to trimming and J lost 1 base; unmatched junction nucleotides: 5. Germline V gene lookup returns CDR1 SEHNR and CDR2 FQNEAQ (reference sequence). The CDR3 is 15 amino acids. CDR3 protein: CASSWGDRVSYEQYF. The CDR3 coding sequence is TGTGCCAGCAGCTGGGGGGACAGGGTGTCCTACGAGCAGTACTTC.

CDR3: CAWSSGQQAYSNQPQHF. In DNA form, the CDR3 reads TGTGCCTGGAGTTCCGGCCAACAGGCTTATAGCAATCAGCCCCAGCATTTT. The chain links TRBV30 to TRBJ1-5; tentative D call: TRBD1 (5 bases). The CDR3 sequence is 17 residues long. Per germline, CDR1 GTSNPN and CDR2 SVGIG (reference sequence). V was clipped by 2 bases and J by 0 bases, with 17 bases between them.

The chain carries TRBV19 and TRBJ2-1; D unresolved. Germline values: CDR1 LNHDA, CDR2 SQIVND (reference sequence). V was clipped by 1 base and J by 0 bases, with 7 bases between them. This CDR3 is 15 amino acids long. The CDR3 region is CASSIAESSYNEQFF. CDR3 nucleotide sequence: TGTGCCAGTAGTATAGCGGAGAGCTCCTACAATGAGCAGTTCTTC.